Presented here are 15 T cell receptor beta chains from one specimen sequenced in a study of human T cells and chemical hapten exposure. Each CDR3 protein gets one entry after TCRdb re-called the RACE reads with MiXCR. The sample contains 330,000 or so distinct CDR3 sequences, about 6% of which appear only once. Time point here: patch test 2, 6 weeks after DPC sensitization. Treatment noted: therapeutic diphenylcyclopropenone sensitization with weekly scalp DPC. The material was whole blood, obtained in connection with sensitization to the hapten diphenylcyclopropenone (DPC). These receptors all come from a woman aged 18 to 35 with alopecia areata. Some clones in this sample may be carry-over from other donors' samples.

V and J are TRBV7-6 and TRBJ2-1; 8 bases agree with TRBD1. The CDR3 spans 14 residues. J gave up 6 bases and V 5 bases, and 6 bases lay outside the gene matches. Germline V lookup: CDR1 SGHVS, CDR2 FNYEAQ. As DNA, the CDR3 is TGTGCCAGCAGCCGCCCCGGGACAGGCAATGAGCAGTTCTTC. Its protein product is CASSRPGTGNEQFF. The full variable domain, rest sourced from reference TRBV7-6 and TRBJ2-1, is GAGVSQSPRYKVTKRGQDVALRCDPISGHVSLYWYRQALGQGPEFLTYFNYEAQQDKSGLPNDRFSAERPEGSISTLTIQRTEQRDSAMYRCASSRPGTGNEQFFGPGTRLTVL.

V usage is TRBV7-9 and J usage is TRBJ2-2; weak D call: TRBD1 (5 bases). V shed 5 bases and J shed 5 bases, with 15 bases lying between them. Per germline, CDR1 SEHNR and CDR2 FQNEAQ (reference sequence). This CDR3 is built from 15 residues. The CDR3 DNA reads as TGTGCCAGCAGCCGCCGGTGGGGCGTTACCGGGGAGCTGTTTTTT. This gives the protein CASSRRWGVTGELFF.

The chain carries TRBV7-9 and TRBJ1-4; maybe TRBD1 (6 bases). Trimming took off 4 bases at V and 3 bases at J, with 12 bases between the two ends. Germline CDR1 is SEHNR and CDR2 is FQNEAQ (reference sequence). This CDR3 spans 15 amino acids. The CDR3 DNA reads TGTGCCAGCAGCTACGGGCGGGGGCCTAATGAAAAACTGTTTTTT. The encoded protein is CASSYGRGPNEKLFF.

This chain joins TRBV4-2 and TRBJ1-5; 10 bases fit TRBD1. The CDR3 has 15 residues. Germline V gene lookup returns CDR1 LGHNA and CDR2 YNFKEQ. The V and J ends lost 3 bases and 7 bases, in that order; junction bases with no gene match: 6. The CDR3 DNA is TGTGCCAGCAGCCAGGGTGGACAGGGGGTCCAGCCCCAGCATTTT. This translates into CASSQGGQGVQPQHF.

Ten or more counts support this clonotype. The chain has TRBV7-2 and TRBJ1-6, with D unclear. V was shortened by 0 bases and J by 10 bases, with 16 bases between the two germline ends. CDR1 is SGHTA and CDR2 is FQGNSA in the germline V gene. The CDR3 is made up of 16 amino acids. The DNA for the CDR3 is TGTGCCAGCAGCTTAGCTGCGAGGACCTCCACGTCACCCCTCCACTTT. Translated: CASSLAARTSTSPLHF.

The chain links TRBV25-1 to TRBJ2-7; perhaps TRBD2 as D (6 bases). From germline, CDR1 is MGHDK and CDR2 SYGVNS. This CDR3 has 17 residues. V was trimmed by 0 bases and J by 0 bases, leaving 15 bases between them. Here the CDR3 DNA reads TGTGCCAGCAGTGAATATCGGGGGACGTACCTCTCCTACGAGCAGTACTTC. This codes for CASSEYRGTYLSYEQYF.

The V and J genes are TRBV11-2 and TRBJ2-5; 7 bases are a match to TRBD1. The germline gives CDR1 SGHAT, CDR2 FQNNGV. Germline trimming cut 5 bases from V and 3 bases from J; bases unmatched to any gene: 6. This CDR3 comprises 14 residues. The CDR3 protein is CASSTLGTEETQYF. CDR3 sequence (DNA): TGTGCCAGCAGCACCCTGGGGACAGAAGAGACCCAGTACTTC.

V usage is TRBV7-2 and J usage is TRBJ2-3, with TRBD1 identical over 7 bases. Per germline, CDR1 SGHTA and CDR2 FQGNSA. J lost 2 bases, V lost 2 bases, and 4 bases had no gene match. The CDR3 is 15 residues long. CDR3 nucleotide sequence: TGTGCCAGCAGCTTAACAGGGGTATTCACAGATACGCAGTATTTT. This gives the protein CASSLTGVFTDTQYF.

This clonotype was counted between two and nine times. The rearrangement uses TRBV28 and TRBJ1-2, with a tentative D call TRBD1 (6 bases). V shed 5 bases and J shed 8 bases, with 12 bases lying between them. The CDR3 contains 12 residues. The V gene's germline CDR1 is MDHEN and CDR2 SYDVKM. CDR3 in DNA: TGTGCCAGCAGTAGGGGGGCGGAGGGCTACACCTTC. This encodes CASSRGAEGYTF.

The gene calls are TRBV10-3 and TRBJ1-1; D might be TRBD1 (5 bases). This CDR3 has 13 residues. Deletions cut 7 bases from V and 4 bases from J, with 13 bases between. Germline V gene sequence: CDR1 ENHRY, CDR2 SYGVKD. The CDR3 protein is CAIKRGGGTEAFF. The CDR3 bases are TGTGCCATCAAGAGAGGCGGGGGCACTGAAGCTTTCTTT.

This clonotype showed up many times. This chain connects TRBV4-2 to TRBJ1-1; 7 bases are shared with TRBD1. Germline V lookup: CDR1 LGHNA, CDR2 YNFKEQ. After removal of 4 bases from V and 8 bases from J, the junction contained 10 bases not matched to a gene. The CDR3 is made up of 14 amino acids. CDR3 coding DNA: TGTGCCAGCAGCCGGAGGGACAGTAGATTAGAAGCTTTCTTT. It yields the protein CASSRRDSRLEAFF.

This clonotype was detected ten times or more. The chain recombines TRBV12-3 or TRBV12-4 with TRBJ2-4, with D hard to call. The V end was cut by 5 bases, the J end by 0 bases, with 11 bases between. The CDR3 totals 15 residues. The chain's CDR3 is CASSTMVRAKNIQYF. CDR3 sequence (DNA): TGTGCCAGCAGTACTATGGTCAGAGCCAAAAACATTCAGTACTTC.

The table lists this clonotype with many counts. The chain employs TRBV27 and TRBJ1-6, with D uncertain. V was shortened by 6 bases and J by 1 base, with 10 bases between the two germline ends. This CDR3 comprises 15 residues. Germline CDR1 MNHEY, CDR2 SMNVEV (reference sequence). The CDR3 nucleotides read TGTGCCAGCAGGATCGGAGGGTCCTATAATTCACCCCTCCACTTT. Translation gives CASRIGGSYNSPLHF.

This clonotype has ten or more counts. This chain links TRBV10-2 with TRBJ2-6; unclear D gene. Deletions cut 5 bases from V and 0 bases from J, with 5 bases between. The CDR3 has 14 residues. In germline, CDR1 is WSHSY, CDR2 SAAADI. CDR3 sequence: CASSHLSGANVLTF. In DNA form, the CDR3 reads TGCGCCAGCAGTCACCTCTCTGGGGCCAACGTCCTGACTTTC.

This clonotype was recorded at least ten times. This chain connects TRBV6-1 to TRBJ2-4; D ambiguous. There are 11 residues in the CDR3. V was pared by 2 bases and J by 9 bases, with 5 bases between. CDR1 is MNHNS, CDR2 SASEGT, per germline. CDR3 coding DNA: TGTGCCAGCAGTGAATACCGCATTCAGTACTTC. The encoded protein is CASSEYRIQYF.